This T cell receptor (beta chain) was profiled in a study of blood T cell repertoires in COVID-19. CDR1 SGDLS and CDR2 YYNGEE come from the germline V gene. This CDR3 has 14 residues. Trimming left V 3 bases short and J 6 bases short, with 16 bases between. Profiling relied on immunoSEQ multiplex PCR, and the TCRdb table lists in-frame clones only, not all of them. The data show some 170,000 clones, approximately 78% seen once. This clonotype was sampled from a human donor in a cohort sampled during active COVID-19. This chain uses TRBV9 with TRBJ2-7; the D gene is possibly TRBD1 (6 bases). The sample taken for sequencing was peripheral blood. The CDR3 DNA is TGTGCCAGCAGCGGAAATGGGGGCCTGGGCGAGCAGTACTTC. Translating it yields CASSGNGGLGEQYF.